This T cell receptor (beta chain) came from a study of OX40 agonist ivuxolimab in advanced cancers. General observations from the study: The 0.1-3.0 mg/kg partial responders had among the lowest clonal expansion. Clonal expansion was seen in CD4+ and CD8+ blood T cells by week 6 at 0.1 to 3.0 mg/kg.

Repertoires were generated with immunoSEQ multiplex PCR, while TCRdb's copy carries only in-frame clones and drops some. The sample has 45,000 to 60,000 clones, 60% to 80% seen once; the top ten hold about 2.6%. The CDR3 is 14 residues long. V was clipped by 6 bases and J by 3 bases; unmatched bases: 7. Germline V gene lookup returns CDR1 MGHDK and CDR2 SYGVNS. On this clone itself: The antigen remains undetermined.

The source is an adult with an advanced solid tumor such as melanoma, head and neck, liver or kidney cancer. This chain uses TRBV25-1 with TRBJ1-1; TRBD1 aligns across 7 bases. The material was CD4+ or CD8+ T cells sorted from blood, obtained in a trial of the OX40 agonist ivuxolimab. DNA for the CDR3: TGTGCCAGCAGCCCTGGGGACAGATACACTGAAGCTTTCTTT. Translating gives CASSPGDRYTEAFF.